This TCR beta chain originates from a study of cytomegalovirus exposure and HLA in healthy donors (dated by TCRdb to the late 2010s). Describing the broader study: According to a later analysis, one platform produced both the approximately 110 validation repertoires and the approximately 660 repertoires of the first cohort. The study aimed to test whether cataloging public T cell receptors could reveal signatures of past pathogen exposure. Besides the first cohort of more than 650 subjects, a separate validation cohort made up of 120 different subjects was used. To predict cytomegalovirus infection status, the study combined high-throughput TCR immunosequencing, statistical association of individual TCRs with disease status, and machine learning.

General conclusions and limits of the study: A later analysis lacked HLA typing for the validation cohort, so it scored co-occurrence in that cohort across all 120 repertoires. According to the authors, the approach could potentially be generalized to other disease states and immunological phenotypes. A later analysis found that TCRs clustered in the first cohort also tended to co-occur in the 120 validation repertoires, with more than 90% of cluster scores above 0. A total of 164 TCR beta chains were listed by the study as associated with cytomegalovirus. In vitro tests confirmed that a few of the cytomegalovirus-associated TCR beta chains recognize cytomegalovirus antigens. The classifier was reported to diagnose cytomegalovirus status with high specificity and sensitivity in both the original cohort and the validation cohort. Most TCR sequences were observed very rarely across donors, whereas some public TCRs were present in many individuals.

The library was made by the immunoSEQ multiplex PCR assay. The authors' analysis ran thus. To diagnose cytomegalovirus status from the catalog of TCR beta chain sequences, a statistical classification framework was built. The source is immuneACCESS, and TCRdb retained only in-frame sequences with V and J called. Part of the clones is not carried over; for the studies checked, unresolved V genes explain less than half of this, and the remainder is unexplained. V and J calls plus clone size are reproduced from that table; the DNA served to infer D and trimming. The table for this sample lists 100,000 to 150,000 clones; approximately 89% of them were counted only once. The top ten clones comprise over 3% of the sample. The CDR3 covers 14 residues, taking in both the cysteine and the phenylalanine. Only the CDR3 portion is preserved as DNA: 42 bases, with reading frame beginning at the first base. The germline V gene sets CDR1 to SGHVS and CDR2 to FNYEAQ. Trimmed from V: 1 base; trimmed from J: 7 bases; junction bases lacking a gene match: 6.

Separate from the roughly 660-subject first cohort, the validation cohort of about 120 subjects was the group to which the donors belonged. In the case of this clone: No cognate antigen has been identified for it. No qualities accompany the bases; no much larger clone lies one base away.

Sequencing input: PBMCs. The chain employs TRBV7-6 and TRBJ1-1; TRBD1 fits 7 bases in the junction. This receptor was taken from a man aged 25-45 years in good health and CMV-seronegative. For the CDR3, the sequence is CASSLDPGTDEAFF. The DNA reads TGTGCCAGCAGCTTAGATCCTGGGACAGATGAAGCTTTCTTT.